The 21 T cell receptor beta chains below were found in one sample sequenced in a study of T cell changes during pregnancy in multiple sclerosis. Sequenced by immunoSEQ multiplex PCR; TCRdb stores in-frame clones only, minus some. The sample has 30,000 to 40,000 clones, 90% seen once. The specimen comprised CD4+ T cells from peripheral blood mononuclear cells, sampled in the second trimester of pregnancy. Every receptor here comes from a female donor with multiple sclerosis, enrolled in a pregnancy study.

The V call is TRBV16, the J call TRBJ1-5; 12 bases align to TRBD1. Per the germline V gene, CDR1 is KGHSY and CDR2 is FQNENV. This CDR3 region has 16 residues. J was trimmed by 6 bases and V by 1 base; bases with no gene match: 4. CDR3 nucleotides: TGTGCCAGCAGCCAATGGGGACAGGGGGCAGGTCAGCCCCAGCATTTT. Its protein is CASSQWGQGAGQPQHF.

The chain joins TRBV9 to TRBJ2-7, with D possibly matching TRBD2 (5 bases). CDR1 is SGDLS, CDR2 YYNGEE, per germline. The CDR3 has 13 residues. The germline V and J ends were trimmed by 0 bases and 7 bases, with 11 bases remaining between them. CDR3 bases: TGTGCCAGCAGCGTAGATCTAGCTGGTGAGCAGTACTTC. The encoded protein is CASSVDLAGEQYF. Variable domain in full (rest from reference TRBV9 and TRBJ2-7): DSGVTQTPKHLITATGQRVTLRCSPRSGDLSVYWYQQSLDQGLQFLIQYYNGEERAKGNILERFSAQQFPDLHSELNLSSLELGDSALYFCASSVDLAGEQYFGPGTRLTVT.

The chain joins TRBV27 to TRBJ1-1; TRBD1 is a possible D gene (5 bases). Trimming removed 3 bases from V and 4 bases from J, with 9 bases in between. Germline CDR1 MNHEY, CDR2 SMNVEV (reference sequence). CDR3 length equals 13 residues. CDR3 DNA: TGTGCCAGCAGTTTTTGGGGGGGCACTGAAGCTTTCTTT. This sequence encodes CASSFWGGTEAFF.

The chain carries TRBV25-1 and TRBJ1-4; 9 nucleotides agree with TRBD1. V lost 2 bases and J lost 8; bases outside the gene matches: 3. The germline V gene encodes CDR1 MGHDK and CDR2 SYGVNS. The CDR3 consists of 14 residues. The CDR3 region is CASSEMGQGEKLFF. CDR3 DNA sequence: TGTGCCAGCAGTGAAATGGGACAGGGCGAAAAACTGTTTTTT.

The chain joins TRBV5-5 to TRBJ2-7, with 8 bases matching TRBD1. V was clipped by 6 bases and J by 2 bases; unmatched bases: 10. From germline, CDR1 is SGHKS and CDR2 YYEKEE (reference sequence). The CDR3 extends over 15 amino acids. DNA of the CDR3: TGTGCCAGCACCATGGGACAGGTGGGGGCCTACGAGCAGTACTTC. Translated, it gives CASTMGQVGAYEQYF.

The chain recombines TRBV9 with TRBJ2-7; 7 bases agree with TRBD1. The CDR3 contains 14 residues. V shed 3 bases, J shed 7 bases, and the junction held 10 bases outside the gene matches. Germline CDR1 SGDLS, CDR2 YYNGEE. The CDR3 loop is CASSGGTAREEQYF. In DNA form, the CDR3 reads TGTGCCAGCAGCGGAGGGACAGCCCGAGAGGAGCAGTACTTC. The full variable domain, its missing parts supplied by reference TRBV9 and TRBJ2-7, is DSGVTQTPKHLITATGQRVTLRCSPRSGDLSVYWYQQSLDQGLQFLIQYYNGEERAKGNILERFSAQQFPDLHSELNLSSLELGDSALYFCASSGGTAREEQYFGPGTRLTVT.

This chain joins TRBV7-2 and TRBJ1-5; D gene ambiguous. The CDR3 consists of 16 residues. CDR1 is SGHTA, CDR2 FQGNSA, per germline. Trimming removed 6 bases from V and 0 bases from J, with 15 bases in between. CDR3 in amino acids: CASSESATYSNQPQHF. CDR3 in DNA: TGTGCCAGCAGTGAGTCCGCCACCTATAGCAATCAGCCCCAGCATTTT.

The chain carries TRBV30 and TRBJ2-2; the D gene is possibly TRBD1 (6 bases). The V gene's germline CDR1 is GTSNPN and CDR2 SVGIG (reference sequence). V was pared by 5 bases and J by 3 bases, with 16 bases between. The CDR3 is 15 residues long. CDR3 residues: CAWSGTRIDTGELFF. In nucleotides, the CDR3 is TGTGCCTGGTCCGGGACACGGATTGACACCGGGGAGCTGTTTTTT.

With respect to this clone: Other DNA variants within this sample encode the same CDR3. V gene TRBV5-6 combines with J gene TRBJ2-7, with a possible D match to TRBD1 (5 bases). This CDR3 contains 12 residues. V lost 0 bases and J 7 bases, leaving 8 bases between the germline ends. Germline V gene sequence: CDR1 SGHDT, CDR2 YYEEEE. CDR3 nucleotide sequence: TGTGCCAGCAGCTTGGCCTCAGGGGAGCAGTACTTC. Translating it yields CASSLASGEQYF.

V and J are TRBV11-2 and TRBJ2-3, with 9 bases identical to TRBD2. The CDR3 runs to 19 residues. Germline assignment: CDR1 SGHAT and CDR2 FQNNGV. V lost 4 bases to trimming and J lost 2 bases; unmatched junction nucleotides: 16. The CDR3 DNA reads as TGTGCCAGCAGCTCCCCCCCGCTAGCGGGACTCCAACACACAGATACGCAGTATTTT. As protein: CASSSPPLAGLQHTDTQYF.

The genes are TRBV27 and TRBJ1-3, with 8 bases that match TRBD1. Germline values: CDR1 MNHEY, CDR2 SMNVEV (reference sequence). This CDR3 region has 16 residues. V was clipped by 6 bases and J by 2 bases; unmatched bases: 9. The CDR3 reads CASSLTGQATGNTIYF. CDR3 DNA sequence: TGTGCCAGCAGCTTAACGGGACAGGCAACTGGAAACACCATATATTTT.

The rearrangement uses TRBV5-6 and TRBJ2-7; a possible D gene is TRBD2 (6 bases). Germline-derived CDR1 and CDR2 are SGHDT and YYEEEE. Trimming shortened V by 7 bases and J by 0 bases, and 14 bases separated the two germline ends. This CDR3 has 14 amino acids. CDR3 nucleotides: TGTGCCAGCGCATCGGGAGTAAGCTCCTACGAGCAGTACTTC. Its translation: CASASGVSSYEQYF.

This clone was picked up one time. The rearrangement joins TRBV6-1 to TRBJ2-1, with TRBD2 as a possible D gene (6 bases). The CDR3 runs 13 residues. Between the trimmed V and J ends, which lost 3 bases and 9 bases, there was a span of 12 bases. Germline V gene lookup returns CDR1 MNHNS and CDR2 SASEGT. The CDR3 region has the DNA TGTGCCAGCAGTGACAGGAGGGACCCTGAGCAGTTCTTC. Its protein is CASSDRRDPEQFF.

This chain uses TRBV7-2 with TRBJ2-3; no clear D gene. V lost 2 bases and J lost 0, with 9 bases in between. Per germline, CDR1 SGHTA and CDR2 FQGNSA. The CDR3 spans 15 residues. The CDR3 DNA reads TGTGCCAGCAGCTTATGGCTTCCTAGCACAGATACGCAGTATTTT. This sequence encodes CASSLWLPSTDTQYF.

CDR3 residues: CASSLVYNQPQHF. CDR3 DNA: TGTGCCAGCAGCTTGGTTTACAATCAGCCCCAGCATTTT. This rearrangement joins TRBV5-5 to TRBJ1-5; no clear D. Germline values: CDR1 SGHKS, CDR2 YYEKEE (reference sequence). The V gene lost 0 bases and the J gene lost 3 bases, with 4 bases spanning the gap. The CDR3 has 13 amino acids. Filled out from reference TRBV5-5 and TRBJ1-5, the complete variable domain reads DAGVTQSPTHLIKTRGQQVTLRCSPISGHKSVSWYQQVLGQGPQFIFQYYEKEERGRGNFPDRFSARQFPNYSSELNVNALLLGDSALYLCASSLVYNQPQHFGDGTRLSIL.

The chain joins TRBV28 to TRBJ2-5, with TRBD1 as a possible D gene (6 bases). Between the trimmed V and J ends, which lost 3 bases and 0 bases, there was a span of 14 bases. The CDR3 covers 16 residues. Germline V CDR1 and CDR2: MDHEN, SYDVKM. Written as DNA, the CDR3 is TGTGCCAGCAGTTTTAGGGACATATCGTACCAAGAGACCCAGTACTTC. Translated: CASSFRDISYQETQYF.

This sequence joins TRBV28 and TRBJ1-2; the D gene is possibly TRBD1 (6 bases). The germline V gene encodes CDR1 MDHEN and CDR2 SYDVKM. This CDR3 has 14 residues. Between the trimmed V and J ends, which lost 3 bases and 4 bases, there was a span of 12 bases. CDR3 region: CASSFPQGIYGYTF. In DNA form, the CDR3 reads TGTGCCAGCAGTTTCCCACAGGGTATCTATGGCTACACCTTC.

The CDR3 DNA reads as TGCAGCGTTGTTCCCCGGGTCCCAGGGGATGAGCAGTTCTTC. It specifies CSVVPRVPGDEQFF. The rearrangement uses TRBV29-1 and TRBJ2-1; a weak D match, TRBD1 (6 bases). Germline V gene sequence: CDR1 SQVTM, CDR2 ANQGSEA. The V and J ends lost 4 bases and 8 bases respectively, with 18 bases between them. CDR3 length: 14 residues.

This chain joins TRBV7-9 and TRBJ1-2; D might be TRBD1 (6 bases). This CDR3 has 14 residues. Trimming stripped 5 bases from V and 3 bases from J, with 13 bases between. Germline-derived CDR1 and CDR2 are SEHNR and FQNEAQ (reference sequence). The CDR3 loop reads CASSRFGGDYGYTF. CDR3 nucleotide sequence: TGTGCCAGCAGCCGATTTGGGGGCGACTATGGCTACACCTTC.

This clone is termed medium-sized. The chain employs TRBV20-1 and TRBJ1-2, with D hard to call. Germline CDR1 is DFQATT and CDR2 is SNEGSKA (reference sequence). The CDR3 is 11 amino acids. Trimming shortened V by 3 bases and J by 6 bases, and 8 bases separated the two germline ends. CDR3 loop: CSASAGNGYTF. CDR3 nucleotides: TGCAGTGCTAGTGCGGGGAATGGCTACACCTTC.

This clone was recorded only once. The gene calls are TRBV2 and TRBJ1-1; D is perhaps TRBD1 (6 bases). This CDR3 is 14 amino acids long. V lost 4 bases and J lost 0, with 9 bases in between. Germline CDR1 reads SNHLY; CDR2 reads FYNNEI. The CDR3 DNA follows: TGTGCCAGCAGTGCACAGGGCATGAACACTGAAGCTTTCTTT. Its translation is CASSAQGMNTEAFF.